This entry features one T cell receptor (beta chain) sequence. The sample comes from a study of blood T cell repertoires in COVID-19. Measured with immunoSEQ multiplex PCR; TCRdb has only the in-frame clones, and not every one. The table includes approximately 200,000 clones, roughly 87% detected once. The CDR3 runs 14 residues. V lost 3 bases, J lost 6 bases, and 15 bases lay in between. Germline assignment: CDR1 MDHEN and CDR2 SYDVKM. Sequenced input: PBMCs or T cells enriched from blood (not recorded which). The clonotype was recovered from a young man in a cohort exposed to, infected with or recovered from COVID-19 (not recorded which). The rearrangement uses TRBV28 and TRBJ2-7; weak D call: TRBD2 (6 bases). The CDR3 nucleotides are TGTGCCAGCAGTTTTGGAACTAGCCATACCGAGCAGTACTTC. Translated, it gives CASSFGTSHTEQYF.